Detailed here is one TCR beta chain. TCR beta CDR3 sequences were amplified from RNA transcripts. When the TCR CDR3 underwent first-round RT-PCR, the HTBI primer set was used. MiXCR, run by TCRdb on the multiplex PCR reads, gives a single entry per CDR3 protein. This repertoire shows hundreds of thousands of distinct CDR3 sequences, approximately 44% found once; its top ten account for just over 8%. The sample belongs to a study of T cells in Graves' hyperthyroidism and ophthalmopathy. V was cut by 5 bases and J by 3 bases, with 16 bases left in between. Germline assignment: CDR1 MRHNA and CDR2 SNTAGT. This CDR3 region has 15 residues.

The chain couples TRBV6-4 to TRBJ1-2; D unresolved. Sample: peripheral blood or thyroid tissue (not recorded which). The source is a young woman with Graves' hyperthyroidism. As DNA, the CDR3 is TGTGCCAGCAGTCCCTCGGACGCTGGACACTATGGCTACACCTTC. This sequence encodes CASSPSDAGHYGYTF.